A selection of T cell receptor beta chains follows, all from one sample in a study of shared clonotypes between healthy human individuals. Sequencing was performed with immunoSEQ multiplex PCR; in TCRdb, only in-frame clones are kept and a portion is missing. The repertoire holds about 820,000 clones, with 92% as singletons. Sequencing was done on a sample of naive CD8+ T cells sorted from blood. The receptors here all came from a man aged 25 to 45 in good health. The conserved cysteine and the conserved F or W are not part of the CDR3 here. D genes are given only for firm matches. The listing skips clone size in some rows; elsewhere it reads once, few, many or a size class.

v_call	d_call	clone_size	cdr3_aa
TRBV29-1	.	.	SVEGVENIQY
TRBV5-6	.	.	ASSSGQYEQY
TRBV10-3	TRBD1	once	AISEPNRGPPGEQY
TRBV6-1	.	.	ASSEGGSTEAF
TRBV25-1	.	.	ASSESQAAGQANEKLF
TRBV2	.	.	ASKVSFPNTEAF
TRBV4-1	.	.	ASSPSLGYEQY
TRBV6-6	.	.	ASSLSFGGTQY
TRBV27	TRBD1	.	ASSTGGQDTQY
TRBV7-9	.	once	ASTSGPANYGYT
TRBV18	.	.	ASSLEGGAYGYT
TRBV19	TRBD2	.	ASSDSGTQNSYEQY
TRBV6-6	.	.	ASSTGFEQY
TRBV2	TRBD2	.	ASQAGRAPDTQY
TRBV5-1	.	.	ASSLAVVNTEAF
TRBV28	.	.	ASSLNTAGSLGTQY
TRBV6-5	.	.	ASSTETTNEQF
TRBV15	.	.	ATSRDRGIQETQY
TRBV28	.	.	ASRAGHVYEQY
TRBV2	TRBD1	.	ASSHDSGTGPPYEQY
TRBV7-9	TRBD2	.	ASSSQRERGETQY
TRBV28	.	.	ASKESFGPRRPQH
TRBV28	.	.	ASSLSRGLWAEAF
TRBV5-5	.	.	ASSLDRRTSYEQY
TRBV2	.	.	ASGTFILVKETQY
TRBV7-9	.	.	ASFEAVTDTQY
TRBV9	.	.	ASSPGFGTDTQY
TRBV30	.	.	AWSDRVDTEAF
TRBV7-9	.	.	ASSSTGTHNEKLF
TRBV28	.	.	ASSFLANEKLF
TRBV10-3	.	.	AISPGPEGPLGNTEAF
TRBV15	.	.	ATSRAHVTSTDTQY
TRBV27	.	once	ASRDLGDTEAF
TRBV4-1	TRBD1	.	ASSHRTGGYEQY
TRBV11-2	TRBD2	.	ASSLGNLAGVRDEQF
TRBV28	.	.	ASSSDSYEQY
TRBV6-9	.	.	ASSYRVQLNQPQH
TRBV5-1	.	.	ASSLGGYIQY
TRBV27	.	once	ASSLLDGQETQY
TRBV6-1	.	.	ASSVPGATYEQY
TRBV7-2	.	.	ASSSRLHYEQY
TRBV27	.	once	ASSLSFSGDSYEQY
TRBV29-1	.	.	SDGQGGNQPQH
TRBV2	.	.	ASRGSTDTQY
TRBV11-2	.	.	ASSWTPNYGYT
TRBV2	TRBD1	.	ASSVFGTGNDEQY
TRBV4-1	TRBD2	.	ASSQDSGSRYEQY
TRBV2	.	once	ASISGIYEQY
TRBV11-2	.	.	ASRLESSAKETQY
TRBV28	TRBD1	.	ASSLWTGGAGYT
TRBV29-1	TRBD1	.	SVEEAGGRYEQY
TRBV4-3	TRBD2	.	ASSQELQEPTSGRRYEQY
TRBV4-1	TRBD1	.	ASSQGDRGFNEQF